This is a list of T cell receptor beta chains from one sample in a study of blood T cell repertoires in COVID-19. Produced via immunoSEQ multiplex PCR; TCRdb's table is partial and in-frame only. The repertoire holds about 98,000 clones, roughly 80% seen once, with roughly 10% in the top ten. Sequencing was done on a sample of peripheral blood. The receptors were sampled from a woman older than 75 with acute or convalescent COVID-19. Each CDR3 is given with its conserved first and last residue. The D gene is left open where the match is weak. Part of the rows lack a size; the others show once, few, many or a class for expanded clones.

TRBJ2-3 | . | . | TRBV7-9 | TGTGCCAGCAGCCCCCGGGACATAGGTTCTGATACGCAGTATTTT | CASSPRDIGSDTQYF
TRBJ1-1 | . | . | TRBV7-2 | TGTGCCAGCAGGACCGACAGGATCTCGAACACTGAAGCTTTCTTT | CASRTDRISNTEAFF
TRBJ1-1 | . | . | TRBV2 | TGTGCCAGCAGCCTGGCCCCCACTGAAGCTTTCTTT | CASSLAPTEAFF
TRBJ2-1 | TRBD1 | . | TRBV5-5 | TGTGCCAGCAGCCCTAGACAGGGGGGAGAGCAGTTCTTC | CASSPRQGGEQFF
TRBJ1-2 | TRBD1 | . | TRBV4-3 | TGCGCCAGCAGCCAAGATCGAAGCAGGGGGAACGGCTACACCTTC | CASSQDRSRGNGYTF
TRBJ2-7 | . | . | TRBV6-6 | TGTGCCAGCAGGCCGAGTGAAACCTACGAGCAGTACTTC | CASRPSETYEQYF
TRBJ2-3 | . | . | TRBV28 | TGTGCCAGCAGTTCAGAATTGGATACGCAGTATTTT | CASSSELDTQYF
TRBJ1-3 | . | . | TRBV3-1/TRBV3-2 | TGTGCCAGCAGCCGGGGGGACCCGTCTGGAAACACCATATATTTT | CASSRGDPSGNTIYF
TRBJ2-1 | TRBD1 | . | TRBV2 | TGTGCCAGCATGGGACAGGGTTCACATGAGCAGTTCTTC | CASMGQGSHEQFF
TRBJ2-1 | TRBD2 | . | TRBV5-6 | TGTGCCAGCAGCCCCCAGAGCGGGGGAGGCTACAATGAGCAGTTCTTC | CASSPQSGGGYNEQFF
TRBJ1-2 | . | . | TRBV25-1 | TGTGCCAGCTCCCTTGGGGAGGGTAGGAATGGCTACACCTTC | CASSLGEGRNGYTF
TRBJ1-2 | . | once | TRBV5-5 | TGTGCCAGCAGCCCCAGGGGTGGACAGACTATTAACTATGGCTACACCTTC | CASSPRGGQTINYGYTF
TRBJ1-1 | . | . | TRBV25-1 | TGTGCCAGCCTGGACACCATGAACACTGAAGCTTTCTTT | CASLDTMNTEAFF
TRBJ1-6 | TRBD1 | few | TRBV7-2 | TGTGCCAGCAGCACCGGGACAGGGGTTTCACCCCTCCACTTT | CASSTGTGVSPLHF
TRBJ2-1 | . | . | TRBV20-1 | TGCAGTGCTCCAGGGGTCAATGAGCAGTTCTTC | CSAPGVNEQFF
TRBJ1-1 | . | few | TRBV7-9 | TGTGCCAGCAGCTTATTGGCAGGTATGGGTACTGAAGCTTTCTTT | CASSLLAGMGTEAFF
TRBJ1-5 | TRBD1 | few | TRBV28 | TGTGCCAGCAGTTTAGGAGGGGGCCATCAGCCCCAGCATTTT | CASSLGGGHQPQHF
TRBJ2-1 | TRBD2 | . | TRBV6-5 | TGTGCCAGCAGTTACATGGGACTAGGAGGTTACAATGAGCAGTTCTTC | CASSYMGLGGYNEQFF
TRBJ2-1 | . | . | TRBV5-1 | TGCGCCAGCAGCTTGGGAGTGAGTGGGGGGGCCCCCAATGAGCAGTTCTTC | CASSLGVSGGAPNEQFF
TRBJ2-2 | TRBD2 | . | TRBV4-3 | TGCGCCAGCAGCCAAGGGACTAGCGGGGTCACCGGGGAGCTGTTTTTT | CASSQGTSGVTGELFF
TRBJ1-2 | TRBD1 | . | TRBV29-1 | TGCAGCGTGGGACAGGGAGATCGGGGCTACACCTTC | CSVGQGDRGYTF
TRBJ1-1 | . | . | TRBV5-1 | TGCGCCAGCAGCTTGGTCCCAGGGGACACTGAAGCTTTCTTT | CASSLVPGDTEAFF
TRBJ2-5 | . | once | TRBV5-4 | TGTGCCAGCAGCCCTTCCCATCAGGCTTCCAAAGAGACCCAGTACTTC | CASSPSHQASKETQYF
TRBJ2-5 | . | few | TRBV6-6 | TGTGCCAGCAGAAACCCCGGGGGAGAGACCCAGTACTTC | CASRNPGGETQYF
TRBJ2-5 | . | once | TRBV30 | TGTGCCTGGAGTTACAACAGGGACGAGACCCAGTACTTC | CAWSYNRDETQYF
TRBJ2-3 | . | once | TRBV30 | TGTGCCTGGAGCTTTGGGGGCGGGACAGATACGCAGTATTTT | CAWSFGGGTDTQYF
TRBJ1-5 | . | . | TRBV18 | TGTGCCAGCGCCCTTACAGGGCAGGTTAGCAATCAGCCCCAGCATTTT | CASALTGQVSNQPQHF
TRBJ2-6 | . | . | TRBV7-7 | TGTGCCAGCAGCTTAGGGAGTGCTAACTCTGGGGCCAACGTCCTGACTTTC | CASSLGSANSGANVLTF
TRBJ1-6 | TRBD1 | . | TRBV7-9 | TGTGCCAGCAGCCCGGACAGGTCGACTCATTCACCCCTCCACTTT | CASSPDRSTHSPLHF
TRBJ1-6 | . | few | TRBV4-3 | TGCGCCAGCAGCCAAGGAGGGTCGGGCTATAATTCACCCCTCCACTTT | CASSQGGSGYNSPLHF
TRBJ2-2 | . | once | TRBV10-1 | TGCGCCAGCAGTGAGACCTGGGGGGTAGGCACCGGGGAGCTGTTTTTT | CASSETWGVGTGELFF
TRBJ2-7 | TRBD1 | . | TRBV2 | TGTGCCAGCAGTGAATCGGGACAGGGGAGTTATGAGCAGTACTTC | CASSESGQGSYEQYF
TRBJ1-2 | . | . | TRBV29-1 | TGCAGCGTTGGCGTCAGGGACTATGGCTACACCTTC | CSVGVRDYGYTF
TRBJ2-6 | . | . | TRBV19 | TGTGTCAGTTCTGTTACTGGGGCCAACGTCCTGACTTTC | CVSSVTGANVLTF
TRBJ1-6 | TRBD1 | once | TRBV27 | TGTGCCAGCAGTTTAAGGCTCACCGGGACAGGCAAAAATTCACCCCTCCACTTT | CASSLRLTGTGKNSPLHF
TRBJ2-7 | . | . | TRBV12-3/TRBV12-4 | TGTGCCAGCAGTCAGGGGTCCTCCTACGAGCAGTACTTC | CASSQGSSYEQYF
TRBJ1-5 | . | . | TRBV30 | TGTGCCGCAAACGTCGCAGCAGGGTCCAGCAATCAGCCCCAGCATTTT | CAANVAAGSSNQPQHF
TRBJ2-1 | TRBD2 | few | TRBV5-8 | TGTGCCAGCAGCTCCAGGACTAGCGGGGGTTCCTACAATGAGCAGTTCTTC | CASSSRTSGGSYNEQFF
TRBJ1-2 | . | . | TRBV29-1 | TGCAGTCGTAGCTCTAACTATGGCTACACCTTC | CSRSSNYGYTF
TRBJ2-1 | . | . | TRBV18 | TGTGCCAGCTCACCATACAGCGGAAGCTCCTACAATGAGCAGTTCTTC | CASSPYSGSSYNEQFF
TRBJ2-1 | TRBD1 | . | TRBV28 | TGTGCCAGCAGTTCAGGGACAGGGGGCCGTGAGCAGTTCTTC | CASSSGTGGREQFF
TRBJ1-2 | TRBD1 | . | TRBV2 | TGTGCCAGCAGGGGGGACAGGGGAGGCTATGGCTACACCTTC | CASRGDRGGYGYTF
TRBJ2-2 | TRBD2 | . | TRBV29-1 | TGCAGCGTTGCAGCGGGGTTTATCACCGGGGAGCTGTTTTTT | CSVAAGFITGELFF
TRBJ2-1 | TRBD2 | . | TRBV29-1 | TGCAGCGTACTTAGGACTAGCGGGACCAGGAATGAGCAGTTCTTC | CSVLRTSGTRNEQFF
TRBJ1-5 | . | . | TRBV30 | TGTGCCTGGAGTAAACAGGGCGGCAATCAGCCCCAGCATTTT | CAWSKQGGNQPQHF
TRBJ1-2 | . | . | TRBV5-6 | TGTGCCAGCAGCCCGGGCGGGGACTATGGCTACACCTTC | CASSPGGDYGYTF
TRBJ2-1 | . | few | TRBV5-1 | TGCGCCAGCAGCCCGTCAGACAATGAGCAGTTCTTC | CASSPSDNEQFF
TRBJ1-5 | TRBD1 | . | TRBV27 | TGTGCCAGCAGTCTCCTCGGGACAGGGTATAGCAATCAGCCCCAGCATTTT | CASSLLGTGYSNQPQHF
TRBJ1-3 | . | . | TRBV9 | TGTGCCAGCAGCCCATCTGGAAACACCATATATTTT | CASSPSGNTIYF
TRBJ2-3 | . | . | TRBV11-2 | TGTGCCAGCAGCTTAGAACTATTAGCAGATACGCAGTATTTT | CASSLELLADTQYF